The 16 T cell receptor beta chains given below trace back to one sample, sequenced in a study of human T cells and chemical hapten exposure. One entry per CDR3 protein results from TCRdb running MiXCR on the RACE reads. The sample yields approximately 88,000 distinct CDR3 sequences, 10% to 15% seen once. Time point given: patch test 3, about 24 weeks after DPC sensitization. Specified treatment: therapeutic diphenylcyclopropenone sensitization with weekly scalp DPC. The material sequenced was whole blood, taken in connection with sensitization to the hapten diphenylcyclopropenone (DPC). These TCRs come from a woman between 50 and 59 years old with alopecia areata. Some clones in this sample may be carry-over from other donors' samples.

The J gene is TRBJ2-3, the V gene TRBV5-1; 7 positions agree with TRBD2. In germline, CDR1 is SGHRS, CDR2 YFSETQ. Trimming cost V 5 bases and J 2 bases; bases outside gene matches: 8. The CDR3 consists of 15 residues. CDR3 DNA sequence: TGCGCCAGCAGTCTCCTAGCGGCCCTCACAGATACGCAGTATTTT. As protein: CASSLLAALTDTQYF.

This clonotype has a handful of counts. V gene TRBV21-1 combines with J gene TRBJ1-2; the D call TRBD1 from the table was never checked on the DNA. TRBV21-1 represents a pseudogene. The CDR3 runs 12 residues. CDR3 in amino acids: CAIRGKVAGYTF. For the CDR3, the DNA is TGTGCCATTCGGGGGAAAGTTGCTGGCTACACCTTC.

This clonotype showed up just a few times. The chain links TRBV3-1 to TRBJ1-1; TRBD1 aligns across 9 bases. J lost 10 bases, V lost 3 bases, and 9 bases had no gene match. The germline gives CDR1 LGHDT, CDR2 YNNKEL (reference sequence). The CDR3 covers 14 residues. This CDR3 reads CASSQRDREGAAFF. Here the CDR3 DNA reads TGTGCCAGCAGCCAGCGGGACAGGGAAGGGGCAGCTTTCTTT.

This chain joins TRBV7-8 and TRBJ2-3, with TRBD2 identical over 14 bases. The CDR3 spans 20 residues. J gave up 0 bases and V 5 bases, and 13 bases lay outside the gene matches. Looked up from germline, CDR1 is SGHVS and CDR2 is FQNEAQ. This CDR3 reads CASSPEGLAGGIRSTDTQYF. The CDR3 DNA follows: TGTGCCAGCAGCCCTGAAGGACTAGCGGGAGGTATTAGGAGCACAGATACGCAGTATTTT.

This clonotype appeared many times. This rearrangement joins TRBV11-2 to TRBJ2-2, with unresolved D. Germline V gives CDR1 SGHAT, CDR2 FQNNGV. Trimming left V 1 base short and J 3 bases short, with 6 bases between. The CDR3 runs to 14 residues. The CDR3: CASSLGVYTGELFF. The CDR3 nucleotides read TGTGCCAGCAGCTTAGGCGTGTACACCGGGGAGCTGTTTTTT.

In this sample, this clonotype turned up many times. The chain is built from TRBV20-1 and TRBJ2-1; maybe TRBD1 (7 bases). Germline-derived CDR1 and CDR2 are DFQATT and SNEGSKA (reference sequence). V shed 5 bases and J shed 8 bases, with 16 bases lying between them. CDR3 length: 13 amino acids. The CDR3, as DNA: TGCAGTGCTTCGAGCGGAGGGGGCGATGAGCAGTTCTTC. It specifies CSASSGGGDEQFF.

This clonotype was seen many times. This chain uses TRBV7-8 with TRBJ1-1; unclear D gene. Germline CDR1 SGHVS, CDR2 FQNEAQ. CDR3 size: 19 residues. Trimming pared 0 bases from V and 0 bases from J, leaving 20 bases between. In nucleotides, the CDR3 is TGTGCCAGCAGCTTAGCTTTTCGGTTAAATTTATTTATGAACACTGAAGCTTTCTTT. Its translation: CASSLAFRLNLFMNTEAFF.

This clonotype appeared many times. CDR3 DNA sequence: TGTGCCAGCAGCCCTCGACTGATCAACTATGGCTACACCTTC. Its protein is CASSPRLINYGYTF. The rearrangement joins TRBV7-2 to TRBJ1-2; D is unresolved. The length of the CDR3 is 14 residues. V lost 5 bases, J lost 2 bases, and 12 bases lay in between. Germline CDR1 SGHTA, CDR2 FQGNSA.

This clonotype has at least ten counts. J is TRBJ2-6 and V is TRBV12-3 or TRBV12-4; unclear D gene. The CDR3 loop spans 15 amino acids. The V gene lost 2 bases and the J gene lost 2 bases, with 7 bases spanning the gap. The CDR3 loop is CASSLRVTGANVLTF. The CDR3 region has the DNA TGTGCCAGCAGTTTAAGGGTAACTGGGGCCAACGTCCTGACTTTC.

At least ten counts were recorded for this clonotype. The chain uses TRBV9 and TRBJ2-2; TRBD2 aligns across 10 bases. J lost 5 bases, V lost 0 bases, and 13 bases had no gene match. Per germline, CDR1 SGDLS and CDR2 YYNGEE. The CDR3 contains 19 residues. CDR3 DNA sequence: TGTGCCAGCAGCGTAGATACTAGCGGGATCTTAAGAAGGACCGGGGAGCTGTTTTTT. It specifies CASSVDTSGILRRTGELFF.

This sequence joins TRBV7-9 and TRBJ2-3, with 9 bases matching TRBD2. The V segment lost 4 bases and the J segment 0 bases; nucleotides outside the gene matches: 11. CDR1 and CDR2 (germline): SEHNR, FQNEAQ (reference sequence). The CDR3 is made up of 18 amino acids. The CDR3 DNA is TGTGCCAGCAGCTGGTTGGTCGGCACTAGCGGGAGCACAGATACGCAGTATTTT. This encodes CASSWLVGTSGSTDTQYF.

This clonotype was picked up many times. The rearrangement uses TRBV29-1 and TRBJ1-2; 8 nucleotides align to TRBD1. Germline-derived CDR1 and CDR2 are SQVTM and ANQGSEA. This CDR3 has 15 residues. After removal of 3 bases from V and 0 bases from J, the junction contained 6 bases not matched to a gene. The CDR3 is CSVDVDRGANYGYTF. The CDR3 DNA is TGCAGCGTTGACGTTGACAGGGGAGCTAACTATGGCTACACCTTC.

This clonotype was seen many times. The J gene is TRBJ2-2, the V gene TRBV5-6; D is uncertain. The CDR3 sequence is 15 residues long. The V gene's germline CDR1 is SGHDT and CDR2 YYEEEE. Trimming removed 5 bases from V and 4 bases from J, with 15 bases in between. The CDR3 DNA reads as TGTGCCAGCAGACGGGTGGGGTTGAGCACCGGGGAGCTGTTTTTT. This translates into CASRRVGLSTGELFF.

This clonotype was picked up many times. The V call is TRBV7-6, the J call TRBJ2-5; D possibly corresponds to TRBD2 (6 bases). Germline lookup yields CDR1 SGHVS and CDR2 FNYEAQ. This CDR3 is built from 15 residues. The ends were cut back, 5 bases at V and 3 bases at J, with 16 bases in the middle. CDR3 DNA: TGTGCCAGCAGCGACAAGGGACGGAGGGAAGAGACCCAGTACTTC. Protein sequence: CASSDKGRREETQYF.

This clonotype showed up many times. The chain couples TRBV7-9 to TRBJ2-1, with 7 bases that match TRBD1. The CDR3 runs to 13 residues. The germline V gene has CDR1 SEHNR and CDR2 FQNEAQ (reference sequence). The J segment lost 8 bases and the V segment lost 2 bases, leaving 3 bases of the junction unmatched. The CDR3 spells CASSLSDRDEQFF. The CDR3 DNA reads TGTGCCAGCAGCTTATCCGACAGGGATGAGCAGTTCTTC.

V usage is TRBV4-2 and J usage is TRBJ2-3, with a weak D call TRBD1 (6 bases). Trimming took off 1 base at V and 0 bases at J, with 17 bases between the two ends. The CDR3 contains 18 residues. Per germline, CDR1 LGHNA and CDR2 YNFKEQ. The CDR3: CASSQGGIQGSSTDTQYF. CDR3 bases: TGTGCCAGCAGCCAAGGGGGGATCCAGGGGAGTAGCACAGATACGCAGTATTTT.